This T cell receptor (beta chain) comes out of a study of shared clonotypes between healthy human individuals (dated by TCRdb to about 2020). For the study in its entirety: The cohort included a few men and a couple of women between 18 and 49 years of age. For each donor, CD4 naive and CD4 memory were each run on three plates, CD8 naive on two plates, and CD8 memory on one plate. To estimate repertoire size and how much clonotypes are shared between individuals, the study performed deep sequencing of blood TCR repertoires from 4 to 6 healthy adults. To increase sequencing depth and limit assay-specific biases, TCR repertoire library preparation and sequencing were carried out by different laboratories using diverse techniques. Each donor's leukapheresis produced roughly between about 0.9 and 9.5 billion PBMCs. What the research found in general, with its limitations: Based on pairwise subsampling, the degree of clonotype sharing among donors was expected to be affected by sequencing depth. Larger estimated clonotype richness was generally found for naive subsets than for memory subsets. Compared with non-shared clonotypes, clonotypes shared by all four sorted-subset donors had higher generation probabilities. Incomplete sequencing was indicated by rarefaction of sorted-subset datasets, despite the large sequencing depth. Sampling was restricted to blood, and TCR repertoires in tissues likely differ from the TCR repertoires found in blood. Across a handful of donors, approximately 5% of naive CD4, roughly 3.5% of naive CD8, 2.3% of memory CD4, and about 0.4% of memory CD8 clonotypes were shared. The genetic and exposure-history diversity represented was limited by the small number of donors.

The donors were healthy, HIV-negative adults who had no recently reported acute infections or vaccinations. Only Caucasian adults living in Nashville, Tennessee, USA were represented among the donors. CD4+ T cells were enriched by magnetic negative selection, after which naive cells were positively selected on CD45RA and the negative fraction was taken as the memory subset. After blood collection by leukapheresis, PBMCs were isolated using Ficoll-Histopaque density gradient centrifugation and then cryopreserved in the vapor phase of liquid nitrogen. Analytical flow cytometry was used to check the purity and quantity of each magnetically sorted T cell population. Genomic DNA was isolated from every sorted fraction and measured by UV absorbance on a Nanodrop 2000c. From its cysteine to its phenylalanine, the CDR3 spans 16 amino acids. Only the CDR3 region is kept as DNA, spanning 48 bases read in frame from base 1. The germline V gene (reference sequence) provides CDR1 MNHNY and CDR2 SVGAGI. V gives up 2 bases and J gives up 1 base, and the segment between their germline ends measures 14 bases.

At least ten counts were recorded for this clone. No cognate antigen has been identified for it. Per-base quality was not reported, and no clone a single base away is much larger than it. TCR CDR3 regions were amplified from genomic DNA by multiplex PCR using the deep immunoSEQ assay. Genomic DNA extracted from each cell subset was distributed evenly over all wells of several immunoSEQ 96-well plates, and each plate served as one replicate. Each replicate PCR for sorted subsets received approximately 200 ng genomic DNA, equal to roughly 30,000 T cell genomes. Purified libraries were measured with a Qubit 3.0 fluorometer, size-checked on a Bioanalyzer 2100, and measured again with the KAPA Library Quantification kit. Each immunoSEQ 96-well plate was sequenced on its own single-read 150-cycle Illumina NextSeq 550 flow cell. In the paper's pipeline: The immunoSEQ output contained only junctional sequences without quality scores, so filtering could not match that applied to full-length reads. Sequences were annotated with PyIR, a Python wrapper for IgBLAST v1.9, using IMGT germline references to assign V/J genes and CDR3. Reads were removed for weak V/J assignments (E-value above 1e-6), missing CDR3, stop codons, out-of-frame junctions, or ambiguous translated residues. V3J clonotypes were defined by identical inferred V gene, J gene, and CDR3 amino acid sequence. The percentage overlap between two repertoires was calculated by dividing the number of shared unique clonotypes by the size of the smaller repertoire. Repertoire richness was assessed with RTK rarefaction, the Chao1 estimator, and Recon v2.1 estimates of unobserved clonotypes. Generation probabilities were computed with OLGA for all TCRbeta clonotypes obtained by the gDNA method from several donors. TCRdb carries this immuneACCESS record with in-frame sequences only. Its versions omit some clonotypes, under half of them owing to an unresolved V gene in the studies checked, with the rest unexplained. From that table come the V and J calls and clone size; the DNA was used to work out D and trimming. A total of over a million clones appear in this sample, about 80% of them only once. The ten largest clonotypes hold 1.4% to 1.5% of the sample.

Material: memory CD4+ T cells sorted from blood. Reading the label with the study, this specimen's cell subset or site is: CD45RA-negative fraction. This TCR derives from a young man in good health. The V and J genes are TRBV6-6 and TRBJ1-1; TRBD1 is perhaps the D gene, given 5 matching bases. The CDR3 region: CASSYPPGGGNTEAFF. The DNA is TGTGCCAGCAGTTACCCCCCGGGCGGGGGGAACACTGAAGCTTTCTTT.